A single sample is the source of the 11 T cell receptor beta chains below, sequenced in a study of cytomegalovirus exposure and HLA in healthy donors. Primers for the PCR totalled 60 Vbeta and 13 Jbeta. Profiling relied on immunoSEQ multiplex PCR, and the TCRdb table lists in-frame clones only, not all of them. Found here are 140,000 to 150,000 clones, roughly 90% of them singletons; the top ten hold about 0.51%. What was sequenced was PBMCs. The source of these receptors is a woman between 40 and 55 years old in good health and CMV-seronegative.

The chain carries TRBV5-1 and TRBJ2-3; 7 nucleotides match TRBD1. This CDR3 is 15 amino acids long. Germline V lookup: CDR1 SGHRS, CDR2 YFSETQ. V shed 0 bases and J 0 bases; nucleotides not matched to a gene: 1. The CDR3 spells CASSLVGQSTDTQYF. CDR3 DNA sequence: TGCGCCAGCAGCTTGGTGGGACAGAGCACAGATACGCAGTATTTT.

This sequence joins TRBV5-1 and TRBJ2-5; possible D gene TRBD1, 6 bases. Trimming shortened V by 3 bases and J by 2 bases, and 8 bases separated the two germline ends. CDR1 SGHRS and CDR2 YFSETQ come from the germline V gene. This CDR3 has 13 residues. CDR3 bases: TGCGCCAGCAGCTGGGGGACACAAGAGACCCAGTACTTC. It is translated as CASSWGTQETQYF.

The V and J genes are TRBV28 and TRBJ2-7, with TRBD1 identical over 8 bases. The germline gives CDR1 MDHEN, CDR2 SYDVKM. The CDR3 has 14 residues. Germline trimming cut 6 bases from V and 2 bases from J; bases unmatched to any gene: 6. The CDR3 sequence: CASRDRERAYEQYF. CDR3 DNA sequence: TGTGCCAGCAGGGACAGGGAAAGAGCCTACGAGCAGTACTTC.

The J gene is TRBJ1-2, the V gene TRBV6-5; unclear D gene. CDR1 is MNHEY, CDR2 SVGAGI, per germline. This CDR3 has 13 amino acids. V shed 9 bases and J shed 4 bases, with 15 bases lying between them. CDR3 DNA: TGTGCCAGTCGAGCGGAAATAGGCTATGGCTACACCTTC. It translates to CASRAEIGYGYTF.

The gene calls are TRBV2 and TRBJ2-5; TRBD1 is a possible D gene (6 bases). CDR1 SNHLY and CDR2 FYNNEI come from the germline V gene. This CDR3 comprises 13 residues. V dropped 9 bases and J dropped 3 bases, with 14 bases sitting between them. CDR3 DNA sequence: TGTGCCAGTCTAAGGGCAGGGGAAGAGACCCAGTACTTC. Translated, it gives CASLRAGEETQYF.

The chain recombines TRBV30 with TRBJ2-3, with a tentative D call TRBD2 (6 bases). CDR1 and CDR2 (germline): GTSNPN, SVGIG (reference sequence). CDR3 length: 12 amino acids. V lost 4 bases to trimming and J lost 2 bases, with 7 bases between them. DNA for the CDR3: TGTGCCTGGACGCGGGACACAGATACGCAGTATTTT. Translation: CAWTRDTDTQYF.

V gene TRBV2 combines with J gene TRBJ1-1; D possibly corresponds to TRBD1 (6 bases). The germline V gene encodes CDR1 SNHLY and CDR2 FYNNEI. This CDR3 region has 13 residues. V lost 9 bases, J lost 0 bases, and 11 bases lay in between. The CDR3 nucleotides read TGTGCCAGGTCGACAGGATTGAACACTGAAGCTTTCTTT. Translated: CARSTGLNTEAFF. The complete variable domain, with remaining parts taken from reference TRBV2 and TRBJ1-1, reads EPEVTQTPSHQVTQMGQEVILRCVPISNHLYFYWYRQILGQKVEFLVSFYNNEISEKSEIFDDQFSVERPDGSNFTLKIRSTKLEDSAMYFCARSTGLNTEAFFGQGTRLTVV.

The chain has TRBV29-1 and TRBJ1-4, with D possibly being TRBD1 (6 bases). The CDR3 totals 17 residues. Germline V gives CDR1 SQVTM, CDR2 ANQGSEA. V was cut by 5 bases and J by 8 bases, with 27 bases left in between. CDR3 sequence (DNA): TGCAGCGTTCAACCCGATGAAGGACAGCTGGGGGACGAAAAACTGTTTTTT. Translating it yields CSVQPDEGQLGDEKLFF.

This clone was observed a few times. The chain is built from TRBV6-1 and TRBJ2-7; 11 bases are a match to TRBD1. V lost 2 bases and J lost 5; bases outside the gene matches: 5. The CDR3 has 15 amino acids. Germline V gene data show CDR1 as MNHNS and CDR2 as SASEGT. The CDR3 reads CASSEPGTGGNEQYF. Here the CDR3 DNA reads TGTGCCAGCAGTGAACCCGGGACAGGGGGAAACGAGCAGTACTTC.

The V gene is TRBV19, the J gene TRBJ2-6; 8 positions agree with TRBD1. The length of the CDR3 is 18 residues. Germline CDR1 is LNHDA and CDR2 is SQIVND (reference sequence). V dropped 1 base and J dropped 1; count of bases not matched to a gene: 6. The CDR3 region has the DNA TGTGCCAGTAGTATAGTGGGACAGGCACGATCTGGGGCCAACGTCCTGACTTTC. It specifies CASSIVGQARSGANVLTF. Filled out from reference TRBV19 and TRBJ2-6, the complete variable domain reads DGGITQSPKYLFRKEGQNVTLSCEQNLNHDAMYWYRQDPGQGLRLIYYSQIVNDFQKGDIAEGYSVSREKKESFPLTVTSAQKNPTAFYLCASSIVGQARSGANVLTFGAGSRLTVL.

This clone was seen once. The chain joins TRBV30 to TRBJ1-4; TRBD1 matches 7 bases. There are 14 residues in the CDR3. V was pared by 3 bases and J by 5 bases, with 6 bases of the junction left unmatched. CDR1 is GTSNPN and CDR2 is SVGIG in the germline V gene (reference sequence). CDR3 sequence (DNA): TGTGCCTGGAGGAGGACAGGAGGGAATGAAAAACTGTTTTTT. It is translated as CAWRRTGGNEKLFF. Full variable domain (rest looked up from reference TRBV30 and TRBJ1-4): SQTIHQWPATLVQPVGSPLSLECTVEGTSNPNLYWYRQAAGRGLQLLFYSVGIGQISSEVPQNLSASRPQDRQFILSSKKLLLSDSGFYLCAWRRTGGNEKLFFGSGTQLSVL.